This T cell receptor beta chain emerged from a study of shared clonotypes between healthy human individuals. The method was immunoSEQ multiplex PCR; TCRdb's version includes in-frame clones alone and lacks a portion of them. The repertoire holds some 1,600,000 clones, under 99% seen once, with about 0.45% in the top ten. This CDR3 is built from 14 residues. Germline CDR1 is SGHKS and CDR2 is YYEKEE (reference sequence). Trimming shortened V by 2 bases and J by 3 bases, and 11 bases separated the two germline ends. This clonotype was obtained from a man younger than 40 in good health. V is TRBV5-5 and J is TRBJ1-1, with D possibly matching TRBD1 (5 bases). Specimen: naive CD4+ T cells sorted from blood. Subset specified: CD45RA+ positively selected. The DNA of the CDR3 is TGTGCCAGCAGCTTCAGGGCGTGGGACACTGAAGCTTTCTTT. Its protein product is CASSFRAWDTEAFF.